The clone carrying this T cell receptor beta chain was seen repeatedly, ten times or more. What it recognizes is unknown. Amplified regions were TCR beta CDR3 sequences from RNA transcripts. The HTBI set primed first-round TCR CDR3 RT-PCR. TCRdb itself ran the multiplex PCR reads through MiXCR, one entry per CDR3 protein. The table shows some 300,000 distinct CDR3 sequences, with less than 15% occurring only once. The sample originates from a study of T cells in Graves' hyperthyroidism and ophthalmopathy. General study results and limits: Blood held most thyroid clonotypes expanded above 0.001 frequency. Ophthalmopathy was predicted by the model a median of roughly 6.7 months ahead of onset.

V lost 5 bases and J lost 3; bases outside the gene matches: 5. The CDR3 loop spans 15 amino acids. Out of roughly 9.1 ml of fresh peripheral blood came the PBMCs. The rearrangement uses TRBV12-3 or TRBV12-4 and TRBJ1-1; TRBD1 matches 11 bases. This clonotype was obtained from a woman between 25 and 40 years old with Graves' hyperthyroidism that later progressed to Graves' ophthalmopathy. Sequenced sample: blood. CDR3 sequence (DNA): TGTGCCAGCAGTGACGGACAGGGGGCGGACACTGAAGCTTTCTTT. It translates to CASSDGQGADTEAFF.